Listed below are T cell receptor beta chains from one sample, sequenced in a study of blood T cell repertoires in COVID-19. Assay used: immunoSEQ multiplex PCR; TCRdb lists only in-frame clones, some missing. The repertoire holds 240,000 or so clones, with around four fifths as singletons. What was sequenced was peripheral blood. Receptors originate from a man aged 30 to 39 who had recovered from COVID-19. The conserved cysteine and the conserved F or W are not part of the CDR3 here. Fields, in order: J gene, V gene, CDR3 protein.

J gene: TRBJ2-3; V gene: TRBV19; CDR3 protein: ASSEGLTWADTQY
J gene: TRBJ2-5; V gene: TRBV12-3/TRBV12-4; CDR3 protein: ASSRQGTETQY
J gene: TRBJ1-2; V gene: TRBV12-3/TRBV12-4; CDR3 protein: ASSEGHNYGYT
J gene: TRBJ2-7; V gene: TRBV7-3; CDR3 protein: ASSLEPSGNEQY
J gene: TRBJ2-5; V gene: TRBV5-4; CDR3 protein: ASSGGGASVTAQY
J gene: TRBJ2-1; V gene: TRBV7-3; CDR3 protein: ASSFGGVLDEQF
J gene: TRBJ2-5; V gene: TRBV7-9; CDR3 protein: ASSRPGGAETQY
J gene: TRBJ2-3; V gene: TRBV2; CDR3 protein: ASRRKASGGGADTQY
J gene: TRBJ1-4; V gene: TRBV7-7; CDR3 protein: ASSSDGIGKLF
J gene: TRBJ1-1; V gene: TRBV7-8; CDR3 protein: AVRQGLDTEAF
J gene: TRBJ1-2; V gene: TRBV2; CDR3 protein: ASAEGTGPIGYT
J gene: TRBJ1-1; V gene: TRBV7-8; CDR3 protein: ASSLNQMNTEAF
J gene: TRBJ1-1; V gene: TRBV6-5; CDR3 protein: ASSYSRAGGAF
J gene: TRBJ2-5; V gene: TRBV6-5; CDR3 protein: ASSTGTGGTQY